Listed below are T cell receptor beta chains from one sample, sequenced in a study of blood T cell repertoires in COVID-19. Some clones are missing from TCRdb's copy, which holds only in-frame ones; the method was immunoSEQ multiplex PCR. The data contain 120,000 or so clones, roughly 88% of them singletons. The material sequenced was peripheral blood. The receptors here all came from a woman aged 45-65 years with active or convalescent COVID-19. Both conserved end residues are part of each CDR3. The D gene is left open where the match is weak. Some rows mark clone size as missing; the rest say once, few, many or name a class of expanded clone.

v_gene: TRBV7-3; d_gene: .; j_gene: TRBJ2-3; abundance: .; CDR3aa: CASSTTRNTDTQYF; CDR3nt: TGTGCCAGCAGCACAACCCGTAACACAGATACGCAGTATTTT
v_gene: TRBV28; d_gene: .; j_gene: TRBJ2-1; abundance: .; CDR3aa: CASSPQGKWIEDGHQFF; CDR3nt: TGTGCCAGCAGTCCTCAAGGAAAATGGATAGAAGATGGGCATCAGTTCTTC
v_gene: TRBV24-1; d_gene: TRBD1; j_gene: TRBJ2-7; abundance: .; CDR3aa: CATSDQGTGDSYEQYF; CDR3nt: TGTGCCACCAGTGATCAGGGGACAGGGGACTCCTACGAGCAGTACTTC
v_gene: TRBV24-1; d_gene: TRBD2; j_gene: TRBJ2-1; abundance: .; CDR3aa: CATTHSGKANNEQFF; CDR3nt: TGTGCCACCACCCATAGCGGGAAAGCTAACAATGAGCAGTTCTTC
v_gene: TRBV3-1/TRBV3-2; d_gene: TRBD2; j_gene: TRBJ2-5; abundance: .; CDR3aa: CASSTRTSGKETQYF; CDR3nt: TGTGCCAGCAGCACCCGGACTAGCGGGAAGGAGACCCAGTACTTC
v_gene: TRBV6-2/TRBV6-3; d_gene: TRBD2; j_gene: TRBJ2-7; abundance: .; CDR3aa: CASSRGETGIGLAGARTYEQYF; CDR3nt: TGTGCCAGCAGCCGGGGGGAAACAGGGATTGGGCTAGCGGGAGCGAGAACCTACGAGCAGTACTTC
v_gene: TRBV19; d_gene: TRBD2; j_gene: TRBJ2-7; abundance: few; CDR3aa: CASSPLAGGLYEQYF; CDR3nt: TGTGCCAGTAGCCCTCTAGCGGGCGGGCTCTACGAGCAGTACTTC
v_gene: TRBV15; d_gene: TRBD2; j_gene: TRBJ2-7; abundance: .; CDR3aa: CATSRGTSGSYEQYF; CDR3nt: TGTGCCACCAGCAGAGGGACTAGCGGCTCCTACGAGCAGTACTTC
v_gene: TRBV14; d_gene: TRBD2; j_gene: TRBJ2-7; abundance: .; CDR3aa: CASSPQDSGRALPYEQYF; CDR3nt: TGTGCCAGCAGCCCCCAGGACAGCGGGAGGGCCCTCCCCTACGAGCAGTACTTC
v_gene: TRBV5-1; d_gene: TRBD1; j_gene: TRBJ2-5; abundance: .; CDR3aa: CASSLAETGVETQYF; CDR3nt: TGCGCCAGCAGCTTGGCCGAGACAGGGGTCGAGACCCAGTACTTC
v_gene: TRBV27; d_gene: .; j_gene: TRBJ2-7; abundance: .; CDR3aa: CASSLEGRSGRPYEQYF; CDR3nt: TGTGCCAGCAGTTTAGAGGGAAGGAGCGGAAGACCCTACGAGCAGTACTTC
v_gene: TRBV6-5; d_gene: .; j_gene: TRBJ1-1; abundance: once; CDR3aa: CASSREGWTEAFF; CDR3nt: TGTGCCAGCAGCAGGGAAGGGTGGACTGAAGCTTTCTTT
v_gene: TRBV9; d_gene: TRBD2; j_gene: TRBJ2-2; abundance: .; CDR3aa: CASSVGGGSGSWSGELFF; CDR3nt: TGTGCCAGCAGCGTAGGTGGGGGTAGCGGGAGTTGGAGCGGGGAGCTGTTTTTT
v_gene: TRBV19; d_gene: TRBD1; j_gene: TRBJ2-3; abundance: .; CDR3aa: CASSISQGLTGSTDTQYF; CDR3nt: TGTGCCAGTAGTATCTCACAGGGGTTGACAGGGTCCACAGATACGCAGTATTTT
v_gene: TRBV6-5; d_gene: TRBD2; j_gene: TRBJ2-7; abundance: .; CDR3aa: CASKRKREGIDEQYF; CDR3nt: TGTGCCAGCAAGCGGAAGCGGGAGGGCATCGACGAGCAGTACTTC
v_gene: TRBV5-1; d_gene: TRBD1; j_gene: TRBJ1-1; abundance: .; CDR3aa: CASSDDRGVTEAFF; CDR3nt: TGCGCCAGCAGCGACGACAGGGGGGTCACTGAAGCTTTCTTT
v_gene: TRBV24-1; d_gene: .; j_gene: TRBJ2-3; abundance: once; CDR3aa: CATSLGGGLSTDTQYF; CDR3nt: TGTGCCACCAGCCTGGGAGGGGGGCTAAGCACAGATACGCAGTATTTT
v_gene: TRBV28; d_gene: .; j_gene: TRBJ2-1; abundance: .; CDR3aa: CASRMDSYNEQFF; CDR3nt: TGTGCCAGCAGGATGGACTCTTACAATGAGCAGTTCTTC
v_gene: TRBV5-4; d_gene: TRBD2; j_gene: TRBJ2-1; abundance: .; CDR3aa: CASSGTSGSREQFF; CDR3nt: TGTGCCAGCAGCGGGACTAGCGGGAGCCGGGAGCAGTTCTTC
v_gene: TRBV28; d_gene: TRBD1; j_gene: TRBJ1-6; abundance: few; CDR3aa: CASSEPGQNSPLHF; CDR3nt: TGTGCCAGCAGTGAACCGGGACAGAATTCACCCCTCCACTTT
v_gene: TRBV18; d_gene: TRBD1; j_gene: TRBJ2-1; abundance: .; CDR3aa: CASSPGQAYNEQFF; CDR3nt: TGTGCCAGCTCACCTGGACAGGCTTACAATGAGCAGTTCTTC
v_gene: TRBV7-9; d_gene: .; j_gene: TRBJ2-7; abundance: .; CDR3aa: CASSPSDSYEQYF; CDR3nt: TGTGCCAGCTCCCCTAGCGACTCCTACGAGCAGTACTTC
v_gene: TRBV21-1; d_gene: .; j_gene: TRBJ1-3; abundance: .; CDR3aa: CASSPRTGKGNTIYF; CDR3nt: TGTGCCAGCAGCCCCCGGACAGGGAAAGGAAACACCATATATTTT
v_gene: TRBV3-1/TRBV3-2; d_gene: .; j_gene: TRBJ1-6; abundance: .; CDR3aa: CASSQDGVNNSPLHF; CDR3nt: TGTGCCAGCAGCCAAGACGGGGTAAATAATTCACCCCTCCACTTT
v_gene: TRBV5-6; d_gene: TRBD1; j_gene: TRBJ2-7; abundance: .; CDR3aa: CASSSTGGAEQYF; CDR3nt: TGTGCCAGCAGCTCGACAGGGGGCGCCGAGCAGTACTTC